The 30 T cell receptor beta chains given below trace back to one sample, sequenced in a study of T cells in localized non-small cell lung cancer. Profiled with immunoSEQ multiplex PCR; TCRdb holds only in-frame clones, not every one. The data hold some 37,000 clones, with about 87% observed a single time. The source was peripheral blood, collected before any cancer treatment. The receptors shown here come from a woman between 35 and 75 years old with stage I lung adenocarcinoma.

The chain couples TRBV2 to TRBJ2-1; tentatively, D is TRBD2 (6 bases). The CDR3 is made up of 15 amino acids. In germline, CDR1 is SNHLY, CDR2 FYNNEI. Trimming took 7 bases from V and 9 from J, leaving 22 bases between them. CDR3 sequence: CASTPQDLSGVEQFF. In DNA form, the CDR3 reads TGTGCCAGCACCCCCCAGGACTTGTCGGGGGTTGAGCAGTTCTTC.

The V call is TRBV7-2, the J call TRBJ2-5; 9 bases map to TRBD2. The CDR3 is 15 residues long. J was trimmed by 4 bases and V by 1 base; bases with no gene match: 4. The V gene's germline CDR1 is SGHTA and CDR2 FQGNSA. CDR3 DNA: TGTGCCAGCAGCTTAGTTGGCGGGAGGGGAGAGACCCAGTACTTC. Protein product: CASSLVGGRGETQYF. The complete variable domain, with remaining parts taken from reference TRBV7-2 and TRBJ2-5, reads GAGVSQSPSNKVTEKGKDVELRCDPISGHTALYWYRQSLGQGLEFLIYFQGNSAPDKSGLPSDRFSAERTGGSVSTLTIQRTQQEDSAVYLCASSLVGGRGETQYFGPGTRLLVL.

V and J are TRBV28 and TRBJ1-2; a possible D gene is TRBD1 (6 bases). V was pared by 4 bases and J by 5 bases, with 17 bases between. Germline CDR1 MDHEN, CDR2 SYDVKM. The CDR3 sequence is 15 residues long. The CDR3 region is CASSWGGSSSYGYTF. Here the CDR3 DNA reads TGTGCCAGCAGTTGGGGGGGCAGCTCTTCTTATGGCTACACCTTC.

The CDR3 loop reads CASSSDLDEQFF. For the CDR3, the DNA is TGCGCCAGCAGCTCGGACCTCGATGAGCAGTTCTTC. The V and J genes are TRBV5-1 and TRBJ2-1; D uncertain. This CDR3 contains 12 residues. Trimming removed 3 bases at V and 8 bases at J, with 9 bases between. Germline V gives CDR1 SGHRS, CDR2 YFSETQ.

This clone has just one count. The rearrangement joins TRBV7-8 to TRBJ2-5; TRBD2 agrees at 11 bases. This CDR3 is built from 16 residues. Germline CDR1 reads SGHVS; CDR2 reads FQNEAQ. The trim removed 3 bases at V and 6 bases at J, leaving 9 bases unmatched. The CDR3 is CASSLEVPSGRQTQYF. The CDR3 nucleotides read TGTGCCAGCAGCTTGGAGGTCCCTAGCGGGAGGCAGACCCAGTACTTC.

The chain couples TRBV9 to TRBJ2-7; TRBD2 is a possible D gene (6 bases). Trimming removed 3 bases at V and 3 bases at J, with 10 bases between. Germline-derived CDR1 and CDR2 are SGDLS and YYNGEE. The CDR3 spans 13 residues. In DNA, the CDR3 is TGTGCCAGCAGCGCTCGACTAGACTACGAGCAGTACTTC. Translated: CASSARLDYEQYF.

In this sample, this clone turned up once. The rearrangement uses TRBV7-6 and TRBJ2-5; 7 nucleotides match TRBD1. V shed 5 bases and J 3 bases; nucleotides not matched to a gene: 3. The CDR3 contains 13 residues. Germline V gene sequence: CDR1 SGHVS, CDR2 FNYEAQ. CDR3: CASSLGTEETQYF. CDR3 DNA: TGTGCCAGCAGCCTTGGGACAGAAGAGACCCAGTACTTC.

By share of the sample, this clone is medium-sized (0.01 to 0.1%). The chain couples TRBV10-2 to TRBJ2-2; D tentatively fits TRBD1 or TRBD2 (7 bases each). V was pared by 4 bases and J by 7 bases, with 13 bases between. The CDR3 runs 14 residues. Germline V gene sequence: CDR1 WSHSY, CDR2 SAAADI. CDR3 amino acids: CASSVQGGIGELFF. The DNA for the CDR3 is TGCGCCAGCAGTGTCCAGGGGGGGATCGGGGAGCTGTTTTTT.

The V gene is TRBV28, the J gene TRBJ2-1; 13 bases are a match to TRBD2. The CDR3 covers 14 residues. Germline V lookup: CDR1 MDHEN, CDR2 SYDVKM. The trim removed 6 bases at V and 6 bases at J, leaving 2 bases unmatched. The CDR3, as DNA: TGTGCCAGCAGCACTAGCGGGAGGGGCAATGAGCAGTTCTTC. Translated: CASSTSGRGNEQFF.

The V and J genes are TRBV6-7 and TRBJ2-7, with TRBD1 matching 8 bases. Being an ORF, TRBV6-7 has a function that is uncertain. V lost 7 bases and J lost 4; bases outside the gene matches: 12. This CDR3 contains 15 residues. The CDR3 DNA is TGTGCCAGCAATTCCTTTCGACAGGGGAGGTACGAGCAGTACTTC. This encodes CASNSFRQGRYEQYF.

Details on this clone: One junction end disagrees with the germline gene, perhaps due to a read error. This chain links TRBV7-3 with TRBJ2-7; TRBD2 aligns across 10 bases. Per germline, CDR1 SGHTA and CDR2 FQGTGA. CDR3 length: 12 amino acids. The CDR3 region is CASSQRGGLATF. In nucleotides, the CDR3 is TGTGCCAGCAGCCAACGCGGGGGACTAGCGACCTTC.

The chain couples TRBV28 to TRBJ2-1; D may match TRBD1 or TRBD2 (5 bases each). Per germline, CDR1 MDHEN and CDR2 SYDVKM. CDR3 length: 16 amino acids. Trimming took 5 bases from V and 0 from J, leaving 14 bases between them. The CDR3 coding sequence is TGTGCCAGCAGTCACCGGGACCCGAGCTCCTACAATGAGCAGTTCTTC. Its protein product is CASSHRDPSSYNEQFF.

The chain employs TRBV19 and TRBJ1-5, with 7 bases that match TRBD1. This CDR3 comprises 18 residues. Trimming at V came to 7 bases and at J to 5 bases, leaving 20 bases not matched to a gene. In germline, CDR1 is LNHDA, CDR2 SQIVND (reference sequence). The CDR3 protein is CASTTMAGTERPDQPQHF. The CDR3 bases are TGTGCCAGTACCACTATGGCGGGGACAGAAAGGCCCGATCAGCCCCAGCATTTT.

The chain is built from TRBV7-2 and TRBJ2-5, with 11 positions matching TRBD2. The CDR3 consists of 15 residues. The J segment lost 4 bases and the V segment lost 2 bases, leaving 3 bases of the junction unmatched. Per the germline V gene, CDR1 is SGHTA and CDR2 is FQGNSA. CDR3 loop: CASSLFGLAGETQYF. CDR3 DNA sequence: TGTGCCAGCAGCTTATTCGGACTAGCGGGAGAGACCCAGTACTTC.

V is TRBV27 and J is TRBJ2-7; 8 nucleotides match TRBD1. This CDR3 has 16 amino acids. CDR1 is MNHEY and CDR2 is SMNVEV in the germline V gene (reference sequence). Unmatched junction bases numbered 12, after V lost 6 bases and J lost 2 bases. In DNA form, the CDR3 reads TGTGCCAGCAGCCCCCTCCGACAGGGGTGGGCCTACGAGCAGTACTTC. It translates to CASSPLRQGWAYEQYF.

The V gene is TRBV7-2, the J gene TRBJ1-2, with D unclear. Germline V gives CDR1 SGHTA, CDR2 FQGNSA. Trimming stripped 1 base from V and 5 bases from J, with 5 bases between. This CDR3 is 12 amino acids long. This chain's CDR3 is CASSLELYGYTF. The DNA for the CDR3 is TGTGCCAGCAGCTTAGAACTTTATGGCTACACCTTC.

The chain combines TRBV30 with TRBJ1-2; D ambiguous. V lost 1 base and J lost 3, with 9 bases in between. Germline-derived CDR1 and CDR2 are GTSNPN and SVGIG (reference sequence). The CDR3 totals 13 residues. The CDR3 sequence: CAWSEKTHYGYTF. The CDR3 DNA reads TGTGCCTGGAGTGAGAAGACCCACTATGGCTACACCTTC.

The chain has TRBV5-1 and TRBJ2-7; 10 nucleotides line up with TRBD2. The J segment lost 4 bases and the V segment lost 0 bases, leaving 4 bases of the junction unmatched. The CDR3 consists of 15 residues. CDR1 and CDR2 (germline): SGHRS, YFSETQ. The CDR3 DNA sequence: TGCGCCAGCAGCTTGGAGCTAGCGGGAGTTTACGAGCAGTACTTC. Protein sequence: CASSLELAGVYEQYF.

In DNA form, the CDR3 reads TGTGCCAGCATACTCAACTCGGGGGCATCCTATGGCTACACCTTC. Protein product: CASILNSGASYGYTF. This chain links TRBV6-5 with TRBJ1-2, with D possibly TRBD1 on 6 matching bases. V lost 7 bases and J 4 bases, leaving 19 bases between the germline ends. The CDR3 has 15 residues. The germline V gene encodes CDR1 MNHEY and CDR2 SVGAGI.

V is TRBV19 and J is TRBJ2-7; the match to TRBD1 covers 10 bases. J was trimmed by 4 bases and V by 3 bases; bases with no gene match: 6. Germline lookup yields CDR1 LNHDA and CDR2 SQIVND (reference sequence). The length of the CDR3 is 15 residues. DNA of the CDR3: TGTGCCAGTAGTATTTCCGGGACAGGGGAATACGAGCAGTACTTC. Residues: CASSISGTGEYEQYF.

The J gene is TRBJ2-5, the V gene TRBV5-5; D perhaps matches TRBD1 (6 bases). CDR3 length: 14 amino acids. The V gene's germline CDR1 is SGHKS and CDR2 YYEKEE (reference sequence). Trimming stripped 4 bases from V and 1 base from J, with 11 bases between. CDR3 sequence: CASSLGHLQETQYF. In nucleotides, the CDR3 is TGTGCCAGCAGCCTGGGACACCTCCAAGAGACCCAGTACTTC.

The chain uses TRBV19 and TRBJ2-1; 7 bases are a match to TRBD1. The CDR3 has 15 residues. V lost 9 bases, J lost 2 bases, and 10 bases stayed unmatched. Germline V CDR1 and CDR2: LNHDA, SQIVND (reference sequence). CDR3 bases: TGTGCCAGCCGCCCGACAGGGAGTCCCTACAATGAGCAGTTCTTC. Amino acid sequence: CASRPTGSPYNEQFF. The whole variable domain, remainder taken from reference TRBV19 and TRBJ2-1, is DGGITQSPKYLFRKEGQNVTLSCEQNLNHDAMYWYRQDPGQGLRLIYYSQIVNDFQKGDIAEGYSVSREKKESFPLTVTSAQKNPTAFYLCASRPTGSPYNEQFFGPGTRLTVL.

The genes are TRBV5-4 and TRBJ2-3, with 11 bases identical to TRBD2. V shed 4 bases and J 6 bases; nucleotides not matched to a gene: 7. Germline loops: CDR1 SGHNT, CDR2 YYREEE (reference sequence). The CDR3 has 15 residues. CDR3 residues: CASSGSGRVSDTQYF. The CDR3, as DNA: TGTGCCAGCAGCGGTAGCGGGAGGGTATCCGATACGCAGTATTTT.

This sequence joins TRBV30 and TRBJ2-7, with D possibly being TRBD1 (7 bases). CDR3 length: 12 residues. V shed 3 bases and J shed 6 bases, with 12 bases lying between them. The germline CDR1 and CDR2 sequences are GTSNPN and SVGIG (reference sequence). The CDR3 protein is CAWSAQGGEQYF. For the CDR3, the DNA is TGTGCCTGGAGCGCGCAGGGGGGCGAGCAGTACTTC.

This clone is a singleton in its sample. The gene calls are TRBV6-1 and TRBJ2-7, with no clear D. The CDR3 sequence is 14 residues long. The V end was cut by 3 bases, the J end by 2 bases, with 11 bases between. CDR1 and CDR2 from the germline V gene are MNHNS and SASEGT. DNA for the CDR3: TGTGCCAGCAGTGACCATATCAAGCCCTACGAGCAGTACTTC. Translating it yields CASSDHIKPYEQYF.

The CDR3 coding sequence is TGCGCCAGCAGCTTGGTGGGAGGGCCCCAGGAGACCCAGTACTTC. Translated, it gives CASSLVGGPQETQYF. The chain has TRBV5-1 and TRBJ2-5; 7 nucleotides align to TRBD2. CDR1 SGHRS and CDR2 YFSETQ come from the germline V gene. J was trimmed by 5 bases and V by 0 bases; bases with no gene match: 7. The CDR3 spans 15 residues.

The rearrangement links TRBV12-5 to TRBJ2-2; D possibly corresponds to TRBD1 (8 bases). The CDR3 is made up of 14 amino acids. Trimming took off 6 bases at V and 6 bases at J, with 14 bases between the two ends. Germline CDR1 LGHNT, CDR2 FRNRAP. The CDR3 here is CASGQGGSPGELFF. CDR3 bases: TGTGCTAGTGGACAGGGGGGGAGTCCCGGGGAGCTGTTTTTT. The full variable domain, with the rest looked up from reference TRBV12-5 and TRBJ2-2, is DARVTQTPRHKVTEMGQEVTMRCQPILGHNTVFWYRQTMMQGLELLAYFRNRAPLDDSGMPKDRFSAEMPDATLATLKIQPSEPRDSAVYFCASGQGGSPGELFFGEGSRLTVL.

This sequence joins TRBV7-2 and TRBJ2-3, with D perhaps matching TRBD1 (5 bases). V lost 1 base and J lost 8, with 19 bases in between. This CDR3 is built from 16 residues. Germline V gene data show CDR1 as SGHTA and CDR2 as FQGNSA. CDR3 in DNA: TGTGCCAGCAGCTTAGGGGGCCGTTTGGGCCATGCTACGCAGTATTTT. As protein: CASSLGGRLGHATQYF. The full variable domain, completed using reference TRBV7-2 and TRBJ2-3, is GAGVSQSPSNKVTEKGKDVELRCDPISGHTALYWYRQSLGQGLEFLIYFQGNSAPDKSGLPSDRFSAERTGGSVSTLTIQRTQQEDSAVYLCASSLGGRLGHATQYFGPGTRLTVL.

CDR3 nucleotides: TGTGCCAGCTCACCAGGGGACTTCCGGGAGCAGTACTTC. Its protein product is CASSPGDFREQYF. This chain connects TRBV18 to TRBJ2-7; D is perhaps TRBD2 (6 bases). V lost 2 bases and J 7 bases, leaving 12 bases between the germline ends. There are 13 residues in the CDR3. Germline assignment: CDR1 KGHSH and CDR2 LQKENI.

The chain links TRBV30 to TRBJ2-5, with TRBD2 matching over 11 bases. V trimming: 0 bases; J trimming: 4 bases; junction bases outside the gene matches: 1. This CDR3 is built from 14 residues. Germline assignment: CDR1 GTSNPN and CDR2 SVGIG (reference sequence). The CDR3 here is CAWSVLAGVETQYF. The CDR3 region has the DNA TGTGCCTGGAGTGTACTAGCGGGGGTAGAGACCCAGTACTTC.